The next 31 T cell receptor beta chains were all read from a single sample in a study of CD8 T cells in ankylosing spondylitis. TCRdb redid the calling of the 5' RACE reads with MiXCR, one entry per CDR3 protein. The table includes 150,000 to 250,000 distinct CDR3 sequences, roughly 13% detected once. Sequenced sample: blood, either unsorted or a sorted T cell fraction (not recorded which). Receptors were obtained from a male donor with ankylosing spondylitis or in good health (not recorded which).

The rearrangement joins TRBV27 to TRBJ2-3; 8 nucleotides match TRBD2. The germline V gene encodes CDR1 MNHEY and CDR2 SMNVEV (reference sequence). V shed 10 bases, J shed 3 bases, and the junction held 9 bases outside the gene matches. The CDR3 length is 14 residues. The CDR3 DNA follows: TGTGCCACCTTGAGCGGGAGTCAAACAGATACGCAGTATTTT. It encodes CATLSGSQTDTQYF.

V is TRBV5-1 and J is TRBJ1-1, with D possibly matching TRBD1 (5 bases). Per germline, CDR1 SGHRS and CDR2 YFSETQ. The CDR3 spans 15 residues. V was trimmed by 2 bases and J by 5 bases, leaving 16 bases between them. The CDR3: CASSFQEGKRTEAFF. CDR3 DNA: TGCGCCAGCAGCTTTCAGGAGGGGAAGAGGACTGAAGCTTTCTTT.

This clonotype occurred a few times. This chain links TRBV5-6 with TRBJ1-2; D possibly corresponds to TRBD1 (5 bases). Trimming removed 7 bases from V and 5 bases from J, with 18 bases in between. The CDR3 is 14 residues long. Germline V gene sequence: CDR1 SGHDT, CDR2 YYEEEE. DNA of the CDR3: TGTGCCAGCTTCCTGGGGGACGGCTCATATGGCTACACCTTC. Its protein product is CASFLGDGSYGYTF.

This clonotype was counted only a few times. The chain links TRBV7-9 to TRBJ2-3; 10 bases align to TRBD2. The CDR3 loop spans 17 amino acids. V shed 5 bases and J 3 bases; nucleotides not matched to a gene: 11. The V gene's germline CDR1 is SEHNR and CDR2 FQNEAQ (reference sequence). CDR3 bases: TGTGCCAGCAGCCCATCCATAGCGGGAGGAGGTACAGATACGCAGTATTTT. Translating gives CASSPSIAGGGTDTQYF.

A few counts support this clonotype. This rearrangement joins TRBV7-2 to TRBJ2-3, with no clear D. Germline CDR1 reads SGHTA; CDR2 reads FQGNSA. The CDR3 runs 14 residues. Trimming left V 5 bases short and J 1 base short, with 10 bases between. DNA of the CDR3: TGTGCCAGCAGCCAGCACCGGGGCACAGATACGCAGTATTTT. Translated: CASSQHRGTDTQYF.

This rearrangement joins TRBV20-1 to TRBJ2-7; perhaps TRBD2 as D (5 bases). CDR1 and CDR2 from the germline V gene are DFQATT and SNEGSKA (reference sequence). V was shortened by 0 bases and J by 6 bases, with 15 bases between the two germline ends. This CDR3 comprises 14 residues. CDR3 region: CSARDLASWSEQYF. The CDR3 region has the DNA TGCAGTGCTAGAGATTTGGCTAGCTGGTCCGAGCAGTACTTC.

The table lists this clonotype with many counts. The chain joins TRBV7-8 to TRBJ2-3, with 7 positions matching TRBD1. The V gene end was trimmed by 6 bases and the J gene end by 6 bases; junction bases not matched to a gene: 18. The V gene's germline CDR1 is SGHVS and CDR2 FQNEAQ. CDR3 size: 17 residues. For the CDR3, the DNA is TGTGCCAGCAGTTTCATATCGACAGGGTCCTTCATCGATACGCAGTATTTT. The encoded protein is CASSFISTGSFIDTQYF. The variable domain in full, with the rest retrieved from reference TRBV7-8 and TRBJ2-3, is GAGVSQSPRYKVAKRGQDVALRCDPISGHVSLFWYQQALGQGPEFLTYFQNEAQLDKSGLPSDRFFAERPEGSVSTLKIQRTQQEDSAVYLCASSFISTGSFIDTQYFGPGTRLTVL.

This clonotype showed up many times. The gene calls are TRBV6-1 and TRBJ2-1; 8 bases are shared with TRBD2. The CDR3 length is 15 residues. V was pared by 4 bases and J by 7 bases, with 9 bases of the junction left unmatched. Germline V gene lookup returns CDR1 MNHNS and CDR2 SASEGT. The CDR3: CASSGATSEVNEQFF. In DNA form, the CDR3 reads TGTGCCAGCAGTGGTGCGACTAGCGAAGTGAATGAGCAGTTCTTC.

The chain employs TRBV4-1 and TRBJ1-5; a possible D gene is TRBD1 (6 bases). The V end lost 2 bases, the J end lost 4 bases, and 12 bases lay between the germline ends. The germline CDR1 and CDR2 sequences are MGHRA and YSYEKL. This CDR3 spans 15 amino acids. The CDR3 DNA follows: TGCGCCAGCAGCCAATACGGGACACCAAATCAGCCCCAGCATTTT. It translates to CASSQYGTPNQPQHF.

A few counts support this clonotype. This chain links TRBV6-1 with TRBJ1-2, with 8 bases aligning to TRBD1. Germline assignment: CDR1 MNHNS and CDR2 SASEGT. This CDR3 region has 14 residues. V was pared by 5 bases and J by 7 bases, with 9 bases of the junction left unmatched. The CDR3 region is CASSTTPTGAGYTF. For the CDR3, the DNA is TGTGCCAGCAGTACCACCCCGACAGGGGCTGGCTACACCTTC.

The V gene is TRBV6-1, the J gene TRBJ2-5, with D perhaps TRBD2 (6 bases). The CDR3 consists of 14 residues. Germline CDR1 reads MNHNS; CDR2 reads SASEGT. V was shortened by 6 bases and J by 5 bases, with 16 bases between the two germline ends. CDR3 sequence reads: CASSAGPPRETQYF. CDR3 coding DNA: TGTGCCAGCAGCGCGGGACCGCCACGGGAGACCCAGTACTTC.

This clonotype was counted many times. The chain has TRBV24-1 and TRBJ2-1, with 8 positions matching TRBD1. Germline CDR1 is KGHDR and CDR2 is SFDVKD. The CDR3 covers 13 residues. V lost 0 bases to trimming and J lost 9 bases; unmatched junction nucleotides: 0. CDR3 coding DNA: TGTGCCACCAGTGATTTGACAGGGGGTGAGCAGTTCTTC. This translates into CATSDLTGGEQFF.

The J gene is TRBJ2-1, the V gene TRBV7-2, with D tentatively TRBD2 (7 bases). Germline V lookup: CDR1 SGHTA, CDR2 FQGNSA. Trimming took off 5 bases at V and 3 bases at J, with 17 bases between the two ends. The CDR3 contains 16 residues. Written as DNA, the CDR3 is TGTGCCAGCAGCCAAGCACGAGGGGGGGTCTACAATGAGCAGTTCTTC. Its protein product is CASSQARGGVYNEQFF.

This clonotype was seen a few times. The chain combines TRBV7-9 with TRBJ1-2; 10 bases match TRBD1. V dropped 5 bases and J dropped 8; count of bases not matched to a gene: 14. This CDR3 spans 16 amino acids. CDR1 SEHNR and CDR2 FQNEAQ come from the germline V gene (reference sequence). The CDR3 nucleotides are TGTGCCAGCAGCCCCGGGACAGGGGATAAGAGAGACGGCTACACCTTC. It translates to CASSPGTGDKRDGYTF.

V gene TRBV9 combines with J gene TRBJ2-2; 8 bases fit TRBD1. Germline assignment: CDR1 SGDLS and CDR2 YYNGEE. This CDR3 spans 16 amino acids. The V gene end was trimmed by 1 base and the J gene end by 13 bases; junction bases not matched to a gene: 15. This CDR3 reads CASSVLGQGPTEGLFF. As DNA, the CDR3 is TGTGCCAGCAGCGTATTAGGACAGGGCCCCACAGAGGGGCTGTTTTTT. The full variable domain, with the rest looked up from reference TRBV9 and TRBJ2-2, is DSGVTQTPKHLITATGQRVTLRCSPRSGDLSVYWYQQSLDQGLQFLIQYYNGEERAKGNILERFSAQQFPDLHSELNLSSLELGDSALYFCASSVLGQGPTEGLFFGEGSRLTVL.

This clonotype was seen a few times. The J gene is TRBJ1-1, the V gene TRBV27; tentative D call: TRBD1 (5 bases). Trimming removed 7 bases from V and 2 bases from J, with 11 bases in between. CDR1 MNHEY and CDR2 SMNVEV come from the germline V gene (reference sequence). There are 13 residues in the CDR3. The CDR3: CASTTGGNTEAFF. For the CDR3, the DNA is TGTGCCAGCACCACCGGGGGTAACACTGAAGCTTTCTTT.

This clonotype has a handful of counts. The chain has TRBV2 and TRBJ1-2, with TRBD1 matching 10 bases. The CDR3 covers 14 residues. CDR1 and CDR2 (germline): SNHLY, FYNNEI. Unmatched junction bases numbered 5, after V lost 3 bases and J lost 7 bases. CDR3 protein: CASSDPRTGGGYTF. The CDR3, as DNA: TGTGCCAGCAGTGATCCGAGGACAGGGGGTGGCTACACCTTC.

This clonotype was seen a few times. The CDR3 nucleotides read TGCAGTGCTAGAGATAGAAGGACAGGGGGACTCTACGAGCAGTACTTC. Protein product: CSARDRRTGGLYEQYF. This chain links TRBV20-1 with TRBJ2-7, with 10 bases identical to TRBD1. The CDR3 extends over 16 amino acids. Losses at the gene ends were 0 bases for V and 3 bases for J; bases not matched to a gene: 8. Germline CDR1 DFQATT, CDR2 SNEGSKA (reference sequence).

At least ten counts were recorded for this clonotype. The chain uses TRBV30 and TRBJ1-2, with unresolved D. The V end was cut by 2 bases, the J end by 10 bases, with 14 bases between. The CDR3 is 12 residues long. Germline CDR1 and CDR2: GTSNPN and SVGIG (reference sequence). CDR3 sequence reads: CAWSYGGNHYTF. In DNA, the CDR3 is TGTGCCTGGAGTTACGGCGGAAATCACTACACCTTC.

This sequence joins TRBV5-6 and TRBJ1-4; no reliable D call. Germline values: CDR1 SGHDT, CDR2 YYEEEE. Between the trimmed V and J ends, which lost 3 bases and 8 bases, there was a span of 14 bases. The CDR3 is 14 amino acids. The CDR3 DNA is TGTGCCAGCAGCTCAGGTGTTAGAGGAGAAAAACTGTTTTTT. Amino acid sequence: CASSSGVRGEKLFF. Filled out from reference TRBV5-6 and TRBJ1-4, the complete variable domain reads DAGVTQSPTHLIKTRGQQVTLRCSPKSGHDTVSWYQQALGQGPQFIFQYYEEEERQRGNFPDRFSGHQFPNYSSELNVNALLLGDSALYLCASSSGVRGEKLFFGSGTQLSVL.

This clonotype was recorded a few times. The chain combines TRBV7-6 with TRBJ2-1; tentative D call: TRBD2 (5 bases). Trimming took 5 bases from V and 10 from J, leaving 15 bases between them. Germline CDR1 is SGHVS and CDR2 is FNYEAQ. The CDR3 sequence is 13 residues long. CDR3 sequence: CASSDGESWEQFF. Here the CDR3 DNA reads TGTGCCAGCAGCGACGGGGAGAGCTGGGAGCAGTTCTTC.

This sequence joins TRBV7-9 and TRBJ2-3, with D uncertain. Trimming removed 5 bases from V and 2 bases from J, with 17 bases in between. The germline gives CDR1 SEHNR, CDR2 FQNEAQ (reference sequence). This CDR3 is built from 16 residues. CDR3 amino acids: CASSRAEERPTDTQYF. The CDR3 coding sequence is TGTGCCAGCAGCCGCGCAGAGGAGCGCCCCACAGATACGCAGTATTTT.

This clonotype was observed a handful of times. The chain links TRBV11-2 to TRBJ2-1; 9 bases match TRBD2. The germline V gene has CDR1 SGHAT and CDR2 FQNNGV. The CDR3 contains 18 residues. V lost 1 base, J lost 4 bases, and 11 bases stayed unmatched. In DNA, the CDR3 is TGTGCCAGCAGCTTAGTGTCCGTGGTAGCGGGGGCGTACAATGAGCAGTTCTTC. As protein: CASSLVSVVAGAYNEQFF.

This rearrangement joins TRBV10-3 to TRBJ2-3, with 10 bases that match TRBD1. The germline V gene encodes CDR1 ENHRY and CDR2 SYGVKD. This CDR3 is built from 17 residues. Trimming at V came to 3 bases and at J to 2 bases, leaving 8 bases not matched to a gene. The CDR3 sequence is CAISDLGQGVHTDTQYF. The CDR3 coding sequence is TGTGCCATCAGTGACCTAGGACAGGGGGTACACACAGATACGCAGTATTTT.

In this sample, this clonotype turned up a few times. V is TRBV12-3 or TRBV12-4 and J is TRBJ2-3, with TRBD2 matching 16 bases. After removal of 6 bases from V and 5 bases from J, the junction contained 8 bases not matched to a gene. This CDR3 has 17 residues. CDR3 DNA: TGTGCCAGCAGGGGACTAGCGGGGGGGACTTTTATAGATACGCAGTATTTT. Translated: CASRGLAGGTFIDTQYF.

This clonotype has more than one count but fewer than ten. The chain carries TRBV5-1 and TRBJ2-2; D is undetermined. The CDR3 contains 13 residues. V gave up 0 bases and J gave up 13 bases, with 13 bases separating them. Looked up from germline, CDR1 is SGHRS and CDR2 is YFSETQ. As DNA, the CDR3 is TGCGCCAGCAGCTTGGAATTGTCGGGTGGGCTGTTTTTT. Its protein is CASSLELSGGLFF.

This clonotype was counted ten times or more. The rearrangement uses TRBV6-1 and TRBJ2-3; 9 bases align to TRBD2. V lost 5 bases, J lost 6 bases, and 12 bases stayed unmatched. CDR3 length: 16 amino acids. Looked up from germline, CDR1 is MNHNS and CDR2 is SASEGT. CDR3 region: CASSPLGASGEDTQYF. CDR3 nucleotides: TGTGCCAGCAGTCCCCTGGGGGCTAGCGGGGAGGATACGCAGTATTTT.

This chain's CDR3 is CAWSPVDEQFF. CDR3 DNA sequence: TGTGCCTGGAGTCCGGTCGATGAGCAGTTCTTC. The chain is built from TRBV30 and TRBJ2-1; D not certain. Germline values: CDR1 GTSNPN, CDR2 SVGIG (reference sequence). The CDR3 is 11 residues long. Trimming stripped 2 bases from V and 8 bases from J, with 7 bases between.

The chain has TRBV5-6 and TRBJ2-3, with D hard to call. Germline V CDR1 and CDR2: SGHDT, YYEEEE. Deletions cut 4 bases from V and 3 bases from J, with 6 bases between. This CDR3 is 12 amino acids long. The CDR3 spells CASSLPTDTQYF. The CDR3 region has the DNA TGTGCCAGCAGCCTTCCGACAGATACGCAGTATTTT.

This rearrangement joins TRBV27 to TRBJ2-7; tentatively, D is TRBD2 (5 bases). V dropped 0 bases and J dropped 2 bases, with 8 bases sitting between them. This CDR3 has 14 residues. Per the germline V gene, CDR1 is MNHEY and CDR2 is SMNVEV (reference sequence). The DNA for the CDR3 is TGTGCCAGCAGTTTATCTGAGGGTCCCTACGAGCAGTACTTC. It yields the protein CASSLSEGPYEQYF.

This clonotype has more than one count but fewer than ten. The V and J genes are TRBV18 and TRBJ2-1; TRBD1 or TRBD2 may be the D gene (6 bases each). Per the germline V gene, CDR1 is KGHSH and CDR2 is LQKENI. This CDR3 has 15 residues. Trimming removed 6 bases at V and 2 bases at J, with 14 bases between. The CDR3 nucleotides read TGTGCCAGCTCCCCAGCGGAGGGGGCCTACAATGAGCAGTTCTTC. Encoded protein: CASSPAEGAYNEQFF.